The 16 T cell receptor beta chains presented below share a single source sample, sequenced in a study of a mutant IDH1 vaccine in newly diagnosed glioma. Described time point: week 11, during vaccination. Each dose delivered 300 ug of mutant IDH1 20-mer peptide subcutaneously with imiquimod. Using immunoSEQ multiplex PCR, the repertoire was profiled, and TCRdb retains in-frame clones only, with some absent. Of about 24,000 clones listed, roughly 85% were seen once; the top ten hold 8% to 8.5%. Their antigen targets remain unknown. Specimen: PBMCs, collected from a glioma patient whose treatment included an IDH1 peptide vaccine. These receptors all come from a man aged 40-50 years with glioma.

This rearrangement joins TRBV29-1 to TRBJ2-2; 12 bases line up with TRBD2. The CDR3 runs 14 residues. From germline, CDR1 is SQVTM and CDR2 ANQGSEA. Trimming cost V 6 bases and J 2 bases; bases outside gene matches: 1. CDR3 region: CSVGLAGNTGELFF. The DNA for the CDR3 is TGCAGCGTGGGACTAGCGGGTAACACCGGGGAGCTGTTTTTT.

The chain uses TRBV7-8 and TRBJ1-1, with unresolved D. The CDR3 is 15 amino acids. CDR1 is SGHVS, CDR2 FQNEAQ, per germline. V gave up 4 bases and J gave up 4 bases, with 16 bases separating them. CDR3 sequence reads: CASSSSTSVVTEAFF. Here the CDR3 DNA reads TGTGCCAGCAGCTCCTCGACAAGCGTAGTCACTGAAGCTTTCTTT.

The chain carries TRBV18 and TRBJ2-7; D is unresolved. The CDR3 is 16 residues long. V gave up 3 bases and J gave up 0 bases, with 15 bases separating them. Per the germline V gene, CDR1 is KGHSH and CDR2 is LQKENI. This chain's CDR3 is CASSPGGPLTSYEQYV. The CDR3 coding sequence is TGTGCCAGCTCACCGGGTGGCCCTCTGACCTCCTACGAGCAGTACGTC.

There are a few counts of this clone. The CDR3 DNA sequence: TGTGCCAGCAGTTTAACCACTAGCGGGCTTTACAATGAGCAGTTCTTC. This encodes CASSLTTSGLYNEQFF. The V and J genes are TRBV27 and TRBJ2-1, with 9 bases matching TRBD2. V was clipped by 2 bases and J by 4 bases; unmatched bases: 6. This CDR3 region has 16 residues. Germline values: CDR1 MNHEY, CDR2 SMNVEV (reference sequence).

Here the CDR3 reads CASSLVGQQETQYF. CDR3 nucleotide sequence: TGCGCCAGCAGCTTGGTGGGACAACAAGAGACCCAGTACTTC. The V gene is TRBV5-1, the J gene TRBJ2-5; tentatively, D is TRBD1 (6 bases). The CDR3 has 14 amino acids. Trimming left V 0 bases short and J 2 bases short, with 8 bases between. Germline CDR1 SGHRS, CDR2 YFSETQ.

This rearrangement joins TRBV5-6 to TRBJ1-1; TRBD1 matches at 8 bases. The CDR3 sequence is 13 residues long. The V segment lost 4 bases and the J segment 5 bases; nucleotides outside the gene matches: 4. Germline CDR1 and CDR2: SGHDT and YYEEEE. The CDR3 sequence: CASSQTGGTEAFF. The DNA for the CDR3 is TGTGCCAGCAGCCAAACAGGGGGAACTGAAGCTTTCTTT.

The chain couples TRBV5-6 to TRBJ2-6; D ambiguous. This CDR3 is 15 amino acids long. The germline CDR1 and CDR2 sequences are SGHDT and YYEEEE. Trimming removed 1 base from V and 4 bases from J, with 9 bases in between. CDR3 in DNA: TGTGCCAGCAGCTTGCTGAGTGCCGGGGCCAACGTCCTGACTTTC. It translates to CASSLLSAGANVLTF.

The V gene is TRBV19, the J gene TRBJ2-2, with 9 bases matching TRBD2. Germline CDR1 reads LNHDA; CDR2 reads SQIVND (reference sequence). This CDR3 has 14 residues. V shed 6 bases and J 1 base; nucleotides not matched to a gene: 0. The CDR3 loop is CASRTSGNTGELFF. The CDR3 bases are TGTGCCAGTAGGACTAGCGGGAACACCGGGGAGCTGTTTTTT.

J is TRBJ2-7 and V is TRBV27, with 7 bases that match TRBD1. Germline V lookup: CDR1 MNHEY, CDR2 SMNVEV (reference sequence). After removal of 1 base from V and 6 bases from J, the junction contained 6 bases not matched to a gene. This CDR3 is built from 14 residues. The CDR3 protein is CASSLLYRGLEQYV. DNA of the CDR3: TGTGCCAGCAGTTTATTATACAGGGGCCTCGAGCAGTACGTC.

The chain links TRBV6-1 to TRBJ2-1; 7 bases match TRBD1. Germline CDR1 and CDR2: MNHNS and SASEGT. J lost 2 bases, V lost 3 bases, and 4 bases had no gene match. The CDR3 runs to 15 residues. The CDR3 loop is CASSDTGVAYNEQFF. The CDR3 region has the DNA TGTGCCAGCAGTGACACAGGGGTCGCCTACAATGAGCAGTTCTTC.

The chain recombines TRBV7-2 with TRBJ2-1; possibly TRBD2 for D (5 bases). Germline V lookup: CDR1 SGHTA, CDR2 FQGNSA. V lost 3 bases, J lost 5 bases, and 11 bases lay in between. The CDR3 extends over 14 amino acids. Here the CDR3 reads CASSFQRADNEQFF. Written as DNA, the CDR3 is TGTGCCAGCAGCTTTCAGAGGGCGGACAATGAGCAGTTCTTC.

This clone was detected a few times. V usage is TRBV2 and J usage is TRBJ1-4, with D uncertain. Germline CDR1 reads SNHLY; CDR2 reads FYNNEI. V was trimmed by 6 bases and J by 4 bases, leaving 12 bases between them. This CDR3 has 14 amino acids. The CDR3 nucleotides are TGTGCCAGCAGCCTGGGGATTTATAATGAAAAACTGTTTTTT. Protein product: CASSLGIYNEKLFF.

The chain is built from TRBV18 and TRBJ2-2; D unresolved. The length of the CDR3 is 11 residues. Trimming removed 6 bases from V and 10 bases from J, with 9 bases in between. The germline V gene encodes CDR1 KGHSH and CDR2 LQKENI. CDR3 in DNA: TGTGCCAGCTCCCTGACTGAGGAGCTGTTTTTT. Amino acids: CASSLTEELFF.

This clone came up once. The chain is built from TRBV27 and TRBJ2-1, with no clear D. The germline V gene encodes CDR1 MNHEY and CDR2 SMNVEV (reference sequence). The CDR3 is made up of 14 amino acids. The V end lost 4 bases, the J end lost 0 bases, and 7 bases lay between the germline ends. The CDR3, as DNA: TGTGCCAGCAGTTATTTCAGCTCCTACAATGAGCAGTTCTTC. It encodes CASSYFSSYNEQFF.

The chain recombines TRBV2 with TRBJ2-2; no reliable D call. CDR3 size: 14 residues. The V gene lost 0 bases and the J gene lost 4 bases, with 6 bases spanning the gap. Germline-derived CDR1 and CDR2 are SNHLY and FYNNEI. The CDR3 loop is CASSEAPTTGELFF. CDR3 nucleotides: TGTGCCAGCAGTGAAGCCCCAACCACCGGGGAGCTGTTTTTT.

The chain couples TRBV2 to TRBJ2-7; D is uncertain. With 6 bases removed from V and 0 bases from J, the gap between germline ends came to 9 bases. CDR3 length: 13 residues. CDR1 and CDR2 from the germline V gene are SNHLY and FYNNEI. CDR3 amino acids: CASRSGSSYEQYF. As DNA, the CDR3 is TGTGCCAGCAGATCAGGCAGCTCCTACGAGCAGTACTTC. The full variable domain, in which reference TRBV2 and TRBJ2-7 provide the parts outside the CDR3, is EPEVTQTPSHQVTQMGQEVILRCVPISNHLYFYWYRQILGQKVEFLVSFYNNEISEKSEIFDDQFSVERPDGSNFTLKIRSTKLEDSAMYFCASRSGSSYEQYFGPGTRLTVT.